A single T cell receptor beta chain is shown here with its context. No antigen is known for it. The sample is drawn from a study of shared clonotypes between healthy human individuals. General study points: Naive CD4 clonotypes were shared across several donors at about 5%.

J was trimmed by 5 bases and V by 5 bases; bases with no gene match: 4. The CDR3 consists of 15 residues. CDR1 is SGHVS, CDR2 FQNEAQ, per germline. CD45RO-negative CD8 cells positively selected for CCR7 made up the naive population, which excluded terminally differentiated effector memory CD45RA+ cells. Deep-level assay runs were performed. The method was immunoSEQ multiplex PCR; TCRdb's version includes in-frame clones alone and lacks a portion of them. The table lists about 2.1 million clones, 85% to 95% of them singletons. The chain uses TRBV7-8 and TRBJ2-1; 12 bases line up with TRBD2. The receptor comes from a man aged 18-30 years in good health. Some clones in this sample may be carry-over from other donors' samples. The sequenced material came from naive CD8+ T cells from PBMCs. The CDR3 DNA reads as TGTGCCAGCAGCCAGACTAGCGGGAGCCACAATGAGCAGTTCTTC. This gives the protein CASSQTSGSHNEQFF.